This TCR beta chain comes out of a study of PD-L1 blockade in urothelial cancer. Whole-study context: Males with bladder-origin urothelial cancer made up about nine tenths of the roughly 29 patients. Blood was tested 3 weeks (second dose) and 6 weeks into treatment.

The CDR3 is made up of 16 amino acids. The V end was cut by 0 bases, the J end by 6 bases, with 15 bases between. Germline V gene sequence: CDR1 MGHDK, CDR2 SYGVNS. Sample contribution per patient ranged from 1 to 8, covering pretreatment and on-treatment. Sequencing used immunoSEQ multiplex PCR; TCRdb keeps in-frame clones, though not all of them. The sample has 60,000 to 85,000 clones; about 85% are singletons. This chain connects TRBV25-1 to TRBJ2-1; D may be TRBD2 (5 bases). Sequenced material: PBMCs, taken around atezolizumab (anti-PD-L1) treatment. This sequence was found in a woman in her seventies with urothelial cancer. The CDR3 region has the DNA TGTGCCAGCAGTGAATATAACTGGGAGTGGGCCAATGAGCAGTTCTTC. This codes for CASSEYNWEWANEQFF.